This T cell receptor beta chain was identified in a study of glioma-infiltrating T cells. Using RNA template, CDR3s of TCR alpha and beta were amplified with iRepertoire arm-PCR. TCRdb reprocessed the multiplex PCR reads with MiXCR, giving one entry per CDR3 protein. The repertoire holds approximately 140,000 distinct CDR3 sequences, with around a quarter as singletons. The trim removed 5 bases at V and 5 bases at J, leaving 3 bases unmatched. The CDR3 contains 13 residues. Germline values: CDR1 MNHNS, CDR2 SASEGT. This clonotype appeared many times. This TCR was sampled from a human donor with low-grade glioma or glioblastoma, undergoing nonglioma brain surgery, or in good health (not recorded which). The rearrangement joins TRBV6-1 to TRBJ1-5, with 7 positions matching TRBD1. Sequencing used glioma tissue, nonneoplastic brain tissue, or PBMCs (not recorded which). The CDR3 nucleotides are TGTGCCAGCAGTCTAGACAGGGATCAGCCCCAGCATTTT. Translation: CASSLDRDQPQHF.